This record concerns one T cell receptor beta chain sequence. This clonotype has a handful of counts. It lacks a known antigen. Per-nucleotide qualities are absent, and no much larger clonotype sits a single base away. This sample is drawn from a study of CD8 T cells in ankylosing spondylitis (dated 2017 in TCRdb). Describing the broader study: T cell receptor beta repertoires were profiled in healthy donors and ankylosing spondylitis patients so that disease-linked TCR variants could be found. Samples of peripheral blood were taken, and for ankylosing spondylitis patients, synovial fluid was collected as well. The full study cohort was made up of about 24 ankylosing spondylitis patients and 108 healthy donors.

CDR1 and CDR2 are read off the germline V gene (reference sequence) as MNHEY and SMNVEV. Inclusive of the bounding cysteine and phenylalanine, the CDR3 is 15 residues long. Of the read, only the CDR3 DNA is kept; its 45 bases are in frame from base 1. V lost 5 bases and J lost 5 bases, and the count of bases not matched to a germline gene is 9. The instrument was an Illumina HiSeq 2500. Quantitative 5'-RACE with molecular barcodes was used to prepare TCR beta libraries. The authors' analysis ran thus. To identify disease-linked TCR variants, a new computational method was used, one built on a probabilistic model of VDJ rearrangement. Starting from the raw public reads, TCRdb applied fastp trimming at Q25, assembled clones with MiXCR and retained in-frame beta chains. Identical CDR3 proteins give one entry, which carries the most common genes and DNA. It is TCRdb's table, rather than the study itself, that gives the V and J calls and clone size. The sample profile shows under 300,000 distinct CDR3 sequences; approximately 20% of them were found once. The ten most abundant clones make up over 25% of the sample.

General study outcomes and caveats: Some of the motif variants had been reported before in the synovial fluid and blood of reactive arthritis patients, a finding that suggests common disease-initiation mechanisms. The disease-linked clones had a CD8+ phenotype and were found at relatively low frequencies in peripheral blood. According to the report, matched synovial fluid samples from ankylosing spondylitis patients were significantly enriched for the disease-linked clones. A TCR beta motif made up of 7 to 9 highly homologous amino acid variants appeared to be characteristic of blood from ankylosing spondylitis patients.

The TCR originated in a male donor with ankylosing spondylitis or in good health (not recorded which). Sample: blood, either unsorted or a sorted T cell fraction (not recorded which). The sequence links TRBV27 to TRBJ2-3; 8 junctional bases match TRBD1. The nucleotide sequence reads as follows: TGTGCCAGCAGTGTTGACAGGGGAAGTTTAGATACGCAGTATTTT. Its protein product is CASSVDRGSLDTQYF.